These T cell receptor beta chains were read from a single sample in a study of human T cells and chemical hapten exposure. MiXCR was run by TCRdb on the RACE reads, yielding one entry per CDR3 protein. The sample gives fewer than 70,000 distinct CDR3 sequences, over 9.5% of which show up once; 5% to 5.5% is in the top ten. The material sequenced was whole blood, taken in connection with sensitization to the hapten diphenylcyclopropenone (DPC). The receptors come from a woman between 50 and 59 years old with alopecia areata. Some clones in this sample may be carry-over from other donors' samples. Each CDR3 is given with its conserved first and last residue. The D gene is left open where the match is weak. The listing skips clone size in some rows; elsewhere it reads once, few, many or a size class.

j_call d_call clone_size v_call cdr3_nt cdr3_aa
TRBJ2-2 - many TRBV7-9 TGTGCCAGCAGCCCATTAACTCCCTCCCCCTGGAACACCGGGGAGCTGTTTTTT CASSPLTPSPWNTGELFF
TRBJ2-3 - - TRBV29-1 TGCAGTTCTCGCGGCACAGATACGCAGTATTTT CSSRGTDTQYF
TRBJ2-4 TRBD1 many TRBV19 TGTGCCAGTAGTCCCCGGGGTGCAGGGGGAAACATTCAGTACTTC CASSPRGAGGNIQYF
TRBJ1-1 - - TRBV7-9 TGTGCCAGCAGCCCCCAGGGGATCACTGAAGCTTTCTTT CASSPQGITEAFF
TRBJ1-2 - few TRBV7-2 TGTGCCAGCAGCTTAAATTCTGGGTTTACTAACTATGGCTACACCTTC CASSLNSGFTNYGYTF
TRBJ2-1 - - TRBV5-1 TGCGCCAGCAGCTTGACAGCGGCTTCCTACAATGAGCAGTTCTTC CASSLTAASYNEQFF
TRBJ2-3 TRBD2 - TRBV20-1 TGCAGTGCTACCCGGGAGGGCTACACAGATACGCAGTATTTT CSATREGYTDTQYF
TRBJ2-7 - - TRBV7-2 TGTGCCAGCAGCTTAATTCCCTCCTACGAGCAGTACTTC CASSLIPSYEQYF
TRBJ2-5 - many TRBV7-3 TGTGCCAGCAGCCCCGTTGGAGGAGGGGAGACCCAGTACTTC CASSPVGGGETQYF
TRBJ2-7 TRBD1 many TRBV7-9 TGTGCCAGCAGCCCACAGGGGGCCTACGAGCAGTACTTC CASSPQGAYEQYF
TRBJ1-4 - few TRBV18 TGTGCCAGCTCACCGTTCGGAGCGAATAATGAAAAACTGTTTTTT CASSPFGANNEKLFF
TRBJ1-2 TRBD1 many TRBV7-8 TGTGCCAGCAGCTTAGGGGACAGGGGGGCCTATGGCTACACCTTC CASSLGDRGAYGYTF
TRBJ1-2 - few TRBV28 TGTGCCAGCAGCTCCCCAAATACGGGCTACACCTTC CASSSPNTGYTF
TRBJ1-5 - many TRBV20-1 TGCAGTGCTAGACCGGATCAGAATCAGCCCCAGCATTTT CSARPDQNQPQHF
TRBJ2-5 TRBD2 many TRBV6-1 TGTGCCAGCAGTGAGCTTGGACTAGCGAGGGTGGAGACCCAGTACTTC CASSELGLARVETQYF
TRBJ1-1 - few TRBV29-1 TGCAGCGCCAGTCCGGGCCAACGCTTCACTGAAGCTTTCTTT CSASPGQRFTEAFF
TRBJ1-1 - - TRBV3-1 TGTGCCAGCAGCGACCGGGAGGGTCTCACTGAAGCTTTCTTT CASSDREGLTEAFF
TRBJ2-2 - - TRBV29-1 TGCAGCGTTGTTCCCAACTGGGAAAGGACCGGGGAGCTGTTTTTT CSVVPNWERTGELFF
TRBJ2-4 - few TRBV19 TGTGCCAGTAGCCCCATCAGCACGGGTAACATTCAGTACTTC CASSPISTGNIQYF
TRBJ1-1 - - TRBV29-1 TGCAGCGTTGTACAGGAATGGAACACTGAAGCTTTCTTT CSVVQEWNTEAFF
TRBJ2-2 - many TRBV29-1 TGCAGCGTTTGGGTCACCGGGGAGCTGTTTTTT CSVWVTGELFF
TRBJ1-2 - many TRBV28 TGTGCCAGCCTCAGAGGGGCGTCGGGGGTAGATGGCTACACCTTC CASLRGASGVDGYTF
TRBJ2-3 TRBD2 few TRBV12-3/TRBV12-4 TGTGCCAGCAGTATACTAGCGGGAGGTGGCACAGATACGCAGTATTTT CASSILAGGGTDTQYF
TRBJ2-3 TRBD1 many TRBV14 TGTGCCAGCAGCCAAGGGACAGGGGGCTTTACGCAGTATTTT CASSQGTGGFTQYF
TRBJ1-2 TRBD1 many TRBV5-1 TGCGCCAGCAGGATGGGGACAGGGGTCCTCTATGGCTACACCTTC CASRMGTGVLYGYTF
TRBJ1-1 TRBD1 many TRBV28 TGTGCCAGCAGTTTAACGGACCGAAGGACAGGGTCTGAAGCTTTCTTT CASSLTDRRTGSEAFF
TRBJ2-3 - few TRBV29-1 TGCAGCGTTGAAGTGGGAGTTGTAGATACGCAGTATTTT CSVEVGVVDTQYF
TRBJ2-7 TRBD1 many TRBV20-1 TGCAGTGCTAGATCCGGACAGGGGGCTTGGGAGCAGTACTTC CSARSGQGAWEQYF
TRBJ1-1 - many TRBV6-6 TGTGCCAGCAGTTACTCGATAGGAGGGGGCACTGAAGCTTTCTTT CASSYSIGGGTEAFF
TRBJ2-1 TRBD2 few TRBV29-1 TGCAGCGTACGGGAGGCGGGAGGGTTCAACAATGAGCAGTTCTTC CSVREAGGFNNEQFF
TRBJ2-2 - - TRBV30 TGTGCCTGGAGTGTAGCGGCCGGGGAGCTGTTTTTT CAWSVAAGELFF
TRBJ2-7 TRBD2 many TRBV7-2 TGTGCCAGCAGCTTAGCGGCTAGCGGGGGAGTCTATGAGCAGTACTTC CASSLAASGGVYEQYF
TRBJ1-1 - few TRBV27 TGTGCCAGCAGTACAATTCCGACAGGTATGAACACTGAAGCTTTCTTT CASSTIPTGMNTEAFF
TRBJ2-3 - few TRBV7-9 TGTGCCAGCAGCCCCTCGAGTGGGACCACGGATACGCAGTATTTT CASSPSSGTTDTQYF
TRBJ2-3 TRBD2 many TRBV2 TGTGCCAGCAGGTCTAGCGGGAGGGCCGCAGATACGCAGTATTTT CASRSSGRAADTQYF
TRBJ2-7 - many TRBV6-1 TGTGCCAGCAGTGAAAAGACAGGATTAGGGTTTTACGAGCAGTACTTC CASSEKTGLGFYEQYF
TRBJ1-1 TRBD1 many TRBV5-1 TGCGCCAGCAGACGACAGGGACCTAAGAACACTGAAGCTTTCTTT CASRRQGPKNTEAFF
TRBJ1-5 - few TRBV10-2 TGCGCCAGCAGGGCCGGGGGGAATCAGCCCCAGCATTTT CASRAGGNQPQHF
TRBJ2-1 TRBD2 - TRBV28 TGTGCCGAAGCGGGAGTCCCTAGGTCTGCGCAGTTCTTC CAEAGVPRSAQFF
TRBJ2-1 TRBD2 many TRBV3-1 TGTGCCAGCAGCCAAGAGGGGACTAGCGGGACCTCCTACAATGAGCAGTTCTTC CASSQEGTSGTSYNEQFF
TRBJ2-7 - few TRBV6-2/TRBV6-3 TGTGCCAGCAGTTACTCGACCTCCTACGAGCAGTACTTC CASSYSTSYEQYF
TRBJ2-1 - few TRBV20-1 TGCAGTGCTAGAGGTCAACTCCAGAATGAGCAGTTCTTC CSARGQLQNEQFF
TRBJ2-1 - few TRBV11-1 TGTGCCAGCAGCTCCTCCGGACTGTACTCCTACAATGAGCAGTTCTTC CASSSSGLYSYNEQFF
TRBJ2-1 TRBD1 - TRBV28 TGTGCCAGCAGTTCAGACAGGGTGAATGGGAATGAGCAGTTCTTC CASSSDRVNGNEQFF
TRBJ1-1 - - TRBV6-5 TGTGCCAGCAGTTCCACTGGGCCGGGGACTGAAGCTTTCTTT CASSSTGPGTEAFF
TRBJ2-7 - many TRBV12-3/TRBV12-4 TGTGCCAGCAGCCACAGGAGATCAGACTCCTACGAGCAGTACTTC CASSHRRSDSYEQYF
TRBJ2-7 - - TRBV20-1 TGCAGTGCTAGAGATGACAGCTACGAGCAGTACTTC CSARDDSYEQYF
TRBJ2-2 - - TRBV25-1 TGTGCCAGCAGTGAATCGTACACCGGGGAGCTGTTTTTT CASSESYTGELFF
TRBJ2-7 - many TRBV10-3 TGTGCCATCAGTGAGTCGGGCAGCGACGAGCAGTACTTC CAISESGSDEQYF
TRBJ2-7 - many TRBV20-1 TGCAGTGCTAGAGGAGAGGGTTCCTACGAGCAGTACTTC CSARGEGSYEQYF
TRBJ2-1 - few TRBV15 TGTGCCACCAGCAAGAACAGGGGGGGAGAGCAGTTCTTC CATSKNRGGEQFF
TRBJ1-6 - many TRBV10-2 TGCGCCAGCAGTGAGTCGAGGACAGAGAATTCACCCCTCCACTTT CASSESRTENSPLHF
TRBJ2-5 - few TRBV18 TGTGCCAGCTCAGGTCCCCTCGGAGAGACCCAGTACTTC CASSGPLGETQYF
TRBJ2-1 TRBD2 - TRBV11-2 TGTGCCAGCAGCCCTCAGCTAGCGGGGGGCCGGGTATTCTTC CASSPQLAGGRVFF
TRBJ1-6 - few TRBV4-3 TGCGCCAGCAGCCAGGATGGGGGCCCGAACAGGGTGAATAATTCACCCCTCCACTTT CASSQDGGPNRVNNSPLHF
TRBJ2-3 - few TRBV7-2 TGTGCCAGCAGCTTAGTGGCGTTACCCACGGATACGCAGTATTTT CASSLVALPTDTQYF
TRBJ2-1 - few TRBV4-1 TGCGCCAGCAAGCCGGAAACTGGCTACAATGAGCAGTTCTTC CASKPETGYNEQFF
TRBJ2-2 TRBD1 many TRBV19 TGTGCCAGTAGTATACGGGACAGAACGACGCCCACCGGGGAGCTGTTTTTT CASSIRDRTTPTGELFF
TRBJ2-3 TRBD2 - TRBV7-2 TGTGCCAGCAGCTTAGAACAAGCGGGAGGTAGAAATACGCAGTATTTT CASSLEQAGGRNTQYF